The rows below give T cell receptor beta chains drawn from one sample of a study of CD4 T cells in relation to SARS-CoV-2 and coronaviruses. Here immunoSEQ multiplex PCR was the method, and the copy in TCRdb shows in-frame clones only, minus some. This table has about 36,000 clones, 70% to 85% appearing once. No antigen has been identified for these receptors. Material: naive CD4+ T cells from PBMCs, cultured in vitro. Receptors originate from an adult with COVID-19. The CDR3 runs from the conserved cysteine through the conserved F or W. The order of the fields is clone size, J gene, V gene, D gene, CDR3 protein, CDR3 DNA. A D gene is named only where the DNA matches it firmly. The size of a clone is reported for some rows only, either as once, few or many, or as a class for expanded clones.

>-|TRBJ1-6|TRBV9|-
CASSVVGDKSSPLHF
TGTGCCAGCAGCGTAGTCGGGGATAAATCTTCACCCCTCCACTTT
>-|TRBJ2-2|TRBV6-2/TRBV6-3|-
CASSYGYAGELFF
TGTGCCAGCAGTTACGGGTACGCCGGGGAGCTGTTTTTT
>-|TRBJ2-5|TRBV5-1|-
CASSRSEAGRETQYF
TGCGCCAGCAGCCGATCGGAGGCGGGGCGCGAGACCCAGTACTTC
>-|TRBJ2-7|TRBV4-1|-
CASSQDRWELYEQYF
TGCGCCAGCAGCCAAGATCGGTGGGAGTTATACGAGCAGTACTTC
>-|TRBJ2-2|TRBV5-1|-
CASSLDAGTATGELFF
TGCGCCAGCAGCTTAGACGCCGGGACCGCAACCGGGGAGCTGTTTTTT
>-|TRBJ1-4|TRBV18|-
CASSRSTTNEKLFF
TGTGCCAGCTCTCGCAGTACAACTAATGAAAAACTGTTTTTT
>-|TRBJ2-2|TRBV14|-
CASSQIAGRGTGELFF
TGTGCCAGCAGCCAGATAGCGGGCAGGGGGACCGGGGAGCTGTTTTTT
>-|TRBJ2-2|TRBV11-2|-
CASSLGQVNTGELFF
TGTGCCAGCAGCTTAGGGCAGGTCAACACCGGGGAGCTGTTTTTT
>-|TRBJ2-1|TRBV27|TRBD2
CASSPGTSGGNNEQFF
TGTGCCAGCAGTCCTGGGACTAGCGGGGGAAACAATGAGCAGTTCTTC
>-|TRBJ2-7|TRBV18|TRBD2
CASSPSPSGRVSDEQYF
TGTGCCAGCTCACCATCGCCTAGCGGGAGGGTGAGCGACGAGCAGTACTTC
>-|TRBJ2-1|TRBV5-1|TRBD1
CASSWEDRAAVF
TGCGCCAGCAGCTGGGAGGACAGGGCGGCGGTCTTC
>-|TRBJ2-1|TRBV6-2/TRBV6-3|TRBD2
CASSYSAGGVDEQFF
TGTGCCAGCAGTTACTCGGCGGGAGGTGTGGATGAGCAGTTCTTC
>-|TRBJ2-7|TRBV19|-
CASSTVGGGYEQYF
TGTGCCAGTAGTACTGTGGGCGGCGGCTACGAGCAGTACTTC
>-|TRBJ1-4|TRBV5-1|TRBD1
CASSKQGVGAATNEKLFF
TGCGCCAGCAGCAAACAGGGGGTTGGTGCGGCAACTAATGAAAAACTGTTTTTT
>-|TRBJ2-1|TRBV19|TRBD1
CASRMTGSGNEQFF
TGTGCCAGTAGGATGACAGGGTCGGGCAATGAGCAGTTCTTC
>-|TRBJ1-4|TRBV28|-
CASRDGGGEKLFF
TGTGCCAGCAGGGATGGGGGCGGGGAAAAACTGTTTTTT
>few|TRBJ2-3|TRBV2|-
CASSLTDTQYF
TGTGCCAGCAGCCTCACAGATACGCAGTATTTT
>-|TRBJ2-1|TRBV9|-
CASNGWSEYTGMGNEQFF
TGTGCCAGCAATGGTTGGTCCGAGTACACAGGGATGGGCAATGAGCAGTTCTTC
>-|TRBJ2-7|TRBV4-1|-
CASSQDPRQVRYF
TGCGCCAGCAGCCAAGACCCCAGACAGGTTAGATACTTC
>-|TRBJ1-2|TRBV7-9|-
CASSQGVGGRYYGYTF
TGTGCCAGCAGCCAAGGGGTTGGGGGGCGATACTATGGCTACACCTTC
>few|TRBJ1-5|TRBV4-1|-
CASSQVSGGSNQPQHF
TGCGCCAGCAGCCAAGTCTCGGGGGGGAGCAATCAGCCCCAGCATTTT
>-|TRBJ2-7|TRBV9|-
CASSVGGISAPYEQYF
TGTGCCAGCAGCGTAGGAGGGATTAGCGCGCCCTACGAGCAGTACTTC
>-|TRBJ1-2|TRBV7-9|-
CASSRTGGIRGYGYTF
TGTGCCAGCAGCAGGACCGGGGGGATCCGGGGTTATGGCTACACCTTC
>-|TRBJ2-5|TRBV4-1|TRBD2
CASSSFSGLAGILETQYF
TGCGCCAGCAGCTCATTCTCCGGACTAGCGGGCATTTTGGAGACCCAGTACTTC
>once|TRBJ2-1|TRBV18|-
CASSPLLGNEQFF
TGTGCCAGCTCACCACTTTTGGGGAATGAGCAGTTCTTC
>-|TRBJ1-6|TRBV5-1|-
CASSLEHGSSYNSPLHF
TGCGCCAGCAGCTTGGAGCACGGGAGCTCCTATAATTCACCCCTCCACTTT
>-|TRBJ1-3|TRBV28|-
CASSLKPGTIYF
TGTGCCAGCAGTTTAAAGCCAGGCACCATATATTTT
>-|TRBJ2-5|TRBV3-1/TRBV3-2|-
CASSQLSGVIQETQYF
TGTGCCAGCAGCCAACTATCTGGGGTCATTCAAGAGACCCAGTACTTC
>-|TRBJ2-1|TRBV5-4|TRBD1
CASSPGTAYNEQFF
TGTGCCAGCAGCCCCGGGACAGCTTACAATGAGCAGTTCTTC
>-|TRBJ2-3|TRBV30|TRBD2
CAWSATRLAGVVRNTDTQYF
TGTGCCTGGAGTGCCACCCGACTAGCGGGAGTCGTTCGGAACACAGATACGCAGTATTTT
>-|TRBJ2-2|TRBV27|TRBD2
CASSFEMAGGYTGELFF
TGTGCCAGCAGTTTTGAAATGGCGGGAGGGTATACCGGGGAGCTGTTTTTT
>-|TRBJ2-3|TRBV3-1/TRBV3-2|-
CASSQPGHSTDTQYF
TGTGCCAGCAGCCAACCGGGACACAGCACAGATACGCAGTATTTT
>once|TRBJ2-7|TRBV6-5|-
CATSTESTIWYF
TGTGCCACCTCGACAGAGTCTACGATTTGGTACTTC
>-|TRBJ2-7|TRBV28|-
CASSWGGTGEQYF
TGTGCCAGCAGCTGGGGGGGGACAGGCGAGCAGTACTTC
>-|TRBJ2-7|TRBV7-3|TRBD2
CASSLSAGGIHEQYF
TGTGCCAGCAGCTTATCCGCGGGAGGCATCCACGAGCAGTACTTC
>-|TRBJ2-5|TRBV5-1|-
CASTSGGVQETQYF
TGCGCCAGCACCTCTGGAGGGGTTCAAGAGACCCAGTACTTC
>-|TRBJ2-7|TRBV10-3|TRBD2
CAITSAFAGVYEQYF
TGTGCCATCACCTCGGCCTTTGCGGGAGTATACGAGCAGTACTTC
>few|TRBJ2-1|TRBV28|-
CASRDLNEQFF
TGTGCCAGCAGAGACTTAAATGAGCAGTTCTTC
>-|TRBJ1-5|TRBV11-2|-
CASSPGRGSSNQPQHF
TGTGCCAGCAGCCCAGGACGGGGGAGTAGCAATCAGCCCCAGCATTTT
>-|TRBJ1-4|TRBV6-5|-
CASSYLGRRNEKLFF
TGTGCCAGCAGTTACTTGGGCAGACGTAATGAAAAACTGTTTTTT
>-|TRBJ2-3|TRBV10-2|TRBD1
CASSAIGTVSTDTQYF
TGCGCCAGCAGTGCCATCGGGACAGTCAGCACAGATACGCAGTATTTT
>-|TRBJ2-7|TRBV5-6|-
CASSLLARDAYEQYF
TGTGCCAGCAGCTTGCTCGCGAGGGACGCCTACGAGCAGTACTTC
>-|TRBJ2-5|TRBV19|-
CASSSLALGTETQYF
TGTGCCAGTAGCTCCTTAGCTCTAGGGACAGAGACCCAGTACTTC
>-|TRBJ1-2|TRBV18|-
CASSPGAGGGYTF
TGTGCCAGCTCACCAGGGGCGGGAGGTGGCTACACCTTC
>-|TRBJ2-7|TRBV9|-
CASSPAQLGATYEQYF
TGTGCCAGCAGCCCCGCTCAACTCGGAGCTACCTACGAGCAGTACTTC
>-|TRBJ2-5|TRBV6-5|-
CASRPAGQETQYF
TGTGCCAGCAGGCCGGCAGGCCAAGAGACCCAGTACTTC